This T cell receptor (beta chain) was sequenced in a study of blood T cell repertoires in COVID-19. Study-level background: Acute and convalescent COVID-19 samples came from the United States, Italy and Spain. PBMCs, B-cell-depleted T cells, or T cells provided the cDNA or gDNA that made up the material.

CDR3 length: 14 residues. Germline CDR1 reads MDHEN; CDR2 reads SYDVKM. J lost 3 bases, V lost 5 bases, and 3 bases had no gene match. Using immunoSEQ multiplex PCR, the repertoire was profiled, and TCRdb retains in-frame clones only, with some absent. The sample yields 99,000 or so clones, approximately 88% seen once. This chain joins TRBV28 and TRBJ2-3, with 9 positions matching TRBD2. This TCR derives from a human donor in a cohort sampled during active COVID-19. Specimen: peripheral blood. The DNA of the CDR3 is TGTGCCAGCAGTCCTAGCGGGGTAACAGATACGCAGTATTTT. Amino acids: CASSPSGVTDTQYF.